These 11 T cell receptor beta chains were sequenced from one sample in a study of monozygotic twins with inflammatory bowel disease. TCRdb re-analyzed the 5' RACE reads; it lists each CDR3 protein once, without DNA. This table lists nearly 450,000 distinct CDR3 sequences. The specimen sequenced was blood. Receptor source: a human donor with ulcerative colitis or Crohn's disease, or a healthy co-twin of an affected twin (not recorded which).

The CDR3 sequence: CSAVPGLAGGRITDTQYF. V and J are TRBV20-1 and TRBJ2-3; TCRdb's D call, TRBD2, is unchecked because there is no DNA. Per the germline V gene, CDR1 is DFQATT and CDR2 is SNEGSKA (reference sequence). CDR3 length: 18 residues.

The V call is TRBV19, the J call TRBJ1-1. Germline CDR1 is LNHDA and CDR2 is SQIVND (reference sequence). The CDR3 contains 11 residues. The CDR3 protein is CASIGSTEAFF.

This CDR3 reads CASSLGVSGGAGDTQYF. The chain combines TRBV7-2 with TRBJ2-3; the TCRdb D gene call, TRBD2, has no DNA to confirm it. CDR3 size: 17 residues. Germline V gene data show CDR1 as SGHTA and CDR2 as FQGNSA.

The chain is built from TRBV12-3 or TRBV12-4 and TRBJ1-1. This CDR3 contains 12 residues. CDR3 sequence: CATGGDYTEAFF.

V and J are TRBV5-1 and TRBJ2-5; no DNA is available, so the TRBD2 call from TCRdb remains unchecked. The germline gives CDR1 SGHRS, CDR2 YFSETQ. This CDR3 is 14 amino acids long. CDR3 amino acids: CASSRGVSIETQYF.

The chain joins TRBV20-1 to TRBJ1-4; lacking DNA, the TRBD1 call made by TCRdb goes unchecked. CDR1 is DFQATT, CDR2 SNEGSKA, per germline (reference sequence). The CDR3 consists of 12 residues. CDR3 region: CSAKRGNEKLFF.

The chain joins TRBV7-2 to TRBJ2-1; TCRdb returns TRBD2, unconfirmable since there is no DNA. Germline-derived CDR1 and CDR2 are SGHTA and FQGNSA. This CDR3 has 15 residues. The chain's CDR3 is CASSLATSLYNEQFF.

The V and J genes are TRBV27 and TRBJ2-3; the TCRdb call, TRBD1, lacks DNA for checking. This CDR3 contains 14 residues. Germline values: CDR1 MNHEY, CDR2 SMNVEV (reference sequence). CDR3 sequence reads: CASSLHRGTDTQYF.

This rearrangement joins TRBV6-5 to TRBJ1-2; with no DNA, the TCRdb D assignment of TRBD1 cannot be verified. Germline lookup yields CDR1 MNHEY and CDR2 SVGAGI. CDR3 size: 12 residues. CDR3 protein: CASSLDRYGYTF.

The chain carries TRBV20-1 and TRBJ1-2; TCRdb calls TRBD1, which cannot be checked without DNA. In germline, CDR1 is DFQATT, CDR2 SNEGSKA (reference sequence). The CDR3 is made up of 15 amino acids. The CDR3 here is CSARARDRGFYGYTF.

The rearrangement joins TRBV6-5 to TRBJ1-2. The CDR3 covers 12 residues. Per germline, CDR1 MNHEY and CDR2 SVGAGI. Here the CDR3 reads CASMAQRYGYTF.